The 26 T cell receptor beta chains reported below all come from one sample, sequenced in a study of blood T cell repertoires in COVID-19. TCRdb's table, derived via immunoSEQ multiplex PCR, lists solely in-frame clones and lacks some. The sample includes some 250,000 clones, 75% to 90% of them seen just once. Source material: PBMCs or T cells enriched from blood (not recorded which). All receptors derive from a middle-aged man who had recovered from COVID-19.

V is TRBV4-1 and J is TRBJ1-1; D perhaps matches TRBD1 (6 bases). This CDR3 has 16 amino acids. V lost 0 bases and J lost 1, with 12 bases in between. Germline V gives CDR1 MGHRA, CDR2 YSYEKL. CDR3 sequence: CASSQEKTGGNTEAFF. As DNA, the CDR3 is TGCGCCAGCAGCCAAGAAAAGACAGGAGGGAACACTGAAGCTTTCTTT.

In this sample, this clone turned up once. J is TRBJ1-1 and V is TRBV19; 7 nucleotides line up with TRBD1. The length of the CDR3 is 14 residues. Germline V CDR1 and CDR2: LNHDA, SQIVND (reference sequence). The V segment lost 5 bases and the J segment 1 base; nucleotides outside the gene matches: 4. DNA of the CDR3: TGTGCCAGTAGTCCCGGGACAGCGAACACTGAAGCTTTCTTT. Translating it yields CASSPGTANTEAFF.

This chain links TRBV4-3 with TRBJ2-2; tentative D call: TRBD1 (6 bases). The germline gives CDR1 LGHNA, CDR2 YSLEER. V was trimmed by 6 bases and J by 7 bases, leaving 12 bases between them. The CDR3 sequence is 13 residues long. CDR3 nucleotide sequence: TGCGCCAGCAGACAGGGAGACTACGGGGAGCTGTTTTTT. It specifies CASRQGDYGELFF.

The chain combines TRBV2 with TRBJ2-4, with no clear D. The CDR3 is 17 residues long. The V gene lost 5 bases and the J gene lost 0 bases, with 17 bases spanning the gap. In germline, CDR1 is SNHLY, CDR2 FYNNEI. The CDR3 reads CASSPRSQILAKNIQYF. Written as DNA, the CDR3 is TGTGCCAGCAGTCCGAGGTCTCAGATACTAGCCAAAAACATTCAGTACTTC.

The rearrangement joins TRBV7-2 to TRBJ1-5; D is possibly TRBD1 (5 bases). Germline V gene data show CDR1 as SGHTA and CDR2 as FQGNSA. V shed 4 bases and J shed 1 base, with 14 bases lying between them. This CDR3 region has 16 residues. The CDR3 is CASSYPPGGSNQPQHF. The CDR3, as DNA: TGTGCCAGCAGCTACCCCCCCGGGGGGAGCAATCAGCCCCAGCATTTT.

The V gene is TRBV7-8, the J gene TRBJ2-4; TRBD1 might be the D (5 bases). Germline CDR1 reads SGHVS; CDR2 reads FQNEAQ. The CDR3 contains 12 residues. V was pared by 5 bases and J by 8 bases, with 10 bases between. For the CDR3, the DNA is TGTGCCAGCAGCCCCAGGGTTCACATTCAGTACTTC. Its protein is CASSPRVHIQYF.

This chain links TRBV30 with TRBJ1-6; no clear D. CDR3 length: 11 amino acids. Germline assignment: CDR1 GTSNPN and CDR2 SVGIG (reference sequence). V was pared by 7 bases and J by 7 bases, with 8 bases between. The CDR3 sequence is CASGRNSPLHF. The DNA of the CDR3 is TGTGCCTCCGGTCGGAATTCACCCCTCCACTTT.

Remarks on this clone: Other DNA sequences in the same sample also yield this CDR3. The CDR3 sequence is CASSLVAVSNQPQHF. The DNA of the CDR3 is TGTGCCAGCAGCTTGGTCGCAGTTAGCAATCAGCCCCAGCATTTT. The gene calls are TRBV7-2 and TRBJ1-5; D uncertain. The CDR3 extends over 15 amino acids. Germline CDR1 and CDR2: SGHTA and FQGNSA. Between the trimmed V and J ends, which lost 3 bases and 0 bases, there was a span of 9 bases.

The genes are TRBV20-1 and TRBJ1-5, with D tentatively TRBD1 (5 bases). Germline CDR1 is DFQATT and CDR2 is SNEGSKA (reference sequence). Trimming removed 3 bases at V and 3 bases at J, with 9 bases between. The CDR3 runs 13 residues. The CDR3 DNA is TGCAGTGCTAGTAACAGGCCCAATCAGCCCCAGCATTTT. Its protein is CSASNRPNQPQHF.

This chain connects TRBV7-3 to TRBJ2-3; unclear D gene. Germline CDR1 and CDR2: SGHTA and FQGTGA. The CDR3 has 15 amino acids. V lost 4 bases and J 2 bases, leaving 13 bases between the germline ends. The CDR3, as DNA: TGTGCCAGCAGCTCGAACAAAGAACCCACAGATACGCAGTATTTT. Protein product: CASSSNKEPTDTQYF.

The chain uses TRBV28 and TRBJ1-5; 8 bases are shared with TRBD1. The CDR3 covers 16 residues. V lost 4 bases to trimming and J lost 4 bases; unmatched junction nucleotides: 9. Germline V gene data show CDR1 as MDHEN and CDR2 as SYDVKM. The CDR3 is CASSSPGTGYNQPQHF. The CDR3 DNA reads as TGTGCCAGCAGTTCCCCCGGGACAGGCTATAATCAGCCCCAGCATTTT.

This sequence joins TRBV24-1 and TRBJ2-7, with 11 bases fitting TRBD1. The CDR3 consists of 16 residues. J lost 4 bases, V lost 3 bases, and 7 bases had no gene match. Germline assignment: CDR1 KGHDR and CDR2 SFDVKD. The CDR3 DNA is TGTGCCACCAGTGATCCAACCGGGACAGGGGGTTACGAGCAGTACTTC. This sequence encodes CATSDPTGTGGYEQYF.

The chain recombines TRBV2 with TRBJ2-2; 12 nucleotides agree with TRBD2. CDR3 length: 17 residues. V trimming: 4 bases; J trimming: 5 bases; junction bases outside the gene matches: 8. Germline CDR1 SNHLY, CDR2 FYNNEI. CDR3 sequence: CASSVRLAGVETGELFF. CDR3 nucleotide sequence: TGTGCCAGCAGTGTACGACTAGCGGGAGTGGAAACCGGGGAGCTGTTTTTT. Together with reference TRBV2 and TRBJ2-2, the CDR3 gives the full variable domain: EPEVTQTPSHQVTQMGQEVILRCVPISNHLYFYWYRQILGQKVEFLVSFYNNEISEKSEIFDDQFSVERPDGSNFTLKIRSTKLEDSAMYFCASSVRLAGVETGELFFGEGSRLTVL.

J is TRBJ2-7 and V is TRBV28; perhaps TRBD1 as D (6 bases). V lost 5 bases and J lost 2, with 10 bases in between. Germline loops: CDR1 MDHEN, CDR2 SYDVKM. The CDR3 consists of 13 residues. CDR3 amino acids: CASSTTGPYEQYF. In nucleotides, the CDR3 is TGTGCCAGCAGTACGACAGGACCCTACGAGCAGTACTTC.

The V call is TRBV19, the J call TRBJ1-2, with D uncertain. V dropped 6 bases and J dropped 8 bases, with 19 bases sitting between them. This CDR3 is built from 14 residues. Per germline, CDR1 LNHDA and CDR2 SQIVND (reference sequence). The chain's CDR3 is CASSPTVEFGGYTF. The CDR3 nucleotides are TGTGCCAGTAGCCCTACAGTCGAGTTTGGCGGCTACACCTTC.

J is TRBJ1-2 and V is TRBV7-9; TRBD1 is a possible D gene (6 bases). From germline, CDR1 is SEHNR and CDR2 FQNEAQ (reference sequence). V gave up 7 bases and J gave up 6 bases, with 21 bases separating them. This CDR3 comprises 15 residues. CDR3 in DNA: TGTGCCAGCACCAAAACAGGGATTGGGTTGGATGGCTACACCTTC. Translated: CASTKTGIGLDGYTF.

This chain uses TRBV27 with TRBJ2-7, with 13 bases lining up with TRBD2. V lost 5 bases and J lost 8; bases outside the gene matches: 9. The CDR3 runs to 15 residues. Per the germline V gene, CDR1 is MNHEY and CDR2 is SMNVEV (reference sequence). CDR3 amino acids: CASSGGTSGIGQQYF. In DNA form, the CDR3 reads TGTGCCAGCAGTGGGGGGACTAGCGGGATAGGGCAGCAGTACTTC.

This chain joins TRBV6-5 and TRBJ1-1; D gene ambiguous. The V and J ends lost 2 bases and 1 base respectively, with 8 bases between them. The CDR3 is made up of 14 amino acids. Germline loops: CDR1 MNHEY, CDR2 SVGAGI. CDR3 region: CASSYKLRNTEAFF. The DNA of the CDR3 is TGTGCCAGCAGTTACAAACTCCGGAACACTGAAGCTTTCTTT.

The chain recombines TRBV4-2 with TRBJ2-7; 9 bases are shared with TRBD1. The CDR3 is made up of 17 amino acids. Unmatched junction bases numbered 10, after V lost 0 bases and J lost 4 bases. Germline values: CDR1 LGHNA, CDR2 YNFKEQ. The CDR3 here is CASSQDWSGQGLYEQYF. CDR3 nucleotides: TGTGCCAGCAGCCAAGATTGGAGTGGACAGGGGCTGTACGAGCAGTACTTC.

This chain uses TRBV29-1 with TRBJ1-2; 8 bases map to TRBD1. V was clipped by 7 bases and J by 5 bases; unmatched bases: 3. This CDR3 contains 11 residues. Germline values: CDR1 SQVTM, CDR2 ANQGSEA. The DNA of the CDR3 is TGCAGCGCTCGGACAGGGTATGGCTACACCTTC. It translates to CSARTGYGYTF.

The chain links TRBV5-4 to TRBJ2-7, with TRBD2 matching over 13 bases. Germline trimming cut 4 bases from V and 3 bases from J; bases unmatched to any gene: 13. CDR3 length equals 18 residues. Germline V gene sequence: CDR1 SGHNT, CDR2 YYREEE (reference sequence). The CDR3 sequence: CASSPPGLAGPGGYEQYF. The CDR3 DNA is TGTGCCAGCAGCCCCCCGGGACTAGCGGGACCTGGAGGCTACGAGCAGTACTTC.

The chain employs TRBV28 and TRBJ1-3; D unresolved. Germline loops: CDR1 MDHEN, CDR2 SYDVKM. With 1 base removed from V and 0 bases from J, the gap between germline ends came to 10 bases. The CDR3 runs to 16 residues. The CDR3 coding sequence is TGTGCCAGCAGTTTATTATCAGAAATCTCTGGAAACACCATATATTTT. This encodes CASSLLSEISGNTIYF.

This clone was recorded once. CDR3 loop: CASSPGGVSGNTIYF. CDR3 sequence (DNA): TGTGCCAGCAGCCCCGGGGGAGTCTCTGGAAACACCATATATTTT. The J gene is TRBJ1-3, the V gene TRBV7-9; maybe TRBD1 (5 bases). CDR1 SEHNR and CDR2 FQNEAQ come from the germline V gene (reference sequence). CDR3 length: 15 amino acids. V lost 5 bases and J 0 bases, leaving 11 bases between the germline ends. The full variable domain, completed using reference TRBV7-9 and TRBJ1-3, is DTGVSQNPRHKITKRGQNVTFRCDPISEHNRLYWYRQTLGQGPEFLTYFQNEAQLEKSRLLSDRFSAERPKGSFSTLEIQRTEQGDSAMYLCASSPGGVSGNTIYFGEGSWLTVV.

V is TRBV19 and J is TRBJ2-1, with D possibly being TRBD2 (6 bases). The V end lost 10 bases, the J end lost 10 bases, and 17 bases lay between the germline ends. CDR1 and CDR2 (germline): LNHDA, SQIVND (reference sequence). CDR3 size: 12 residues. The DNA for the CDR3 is TGTGCCACCGAGGACTACGTAAAGGAGCAGTTCTTC. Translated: CATEDYVKEQFF.

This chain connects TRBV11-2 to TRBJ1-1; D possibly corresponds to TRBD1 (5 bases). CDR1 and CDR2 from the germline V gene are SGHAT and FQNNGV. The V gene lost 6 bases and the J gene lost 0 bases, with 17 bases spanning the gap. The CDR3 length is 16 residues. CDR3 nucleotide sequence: TGTGCCAGCAGTAGAACGCAGGGAACCATGAACACTGAAGCTTTCTTT. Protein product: CASSRTQGTMNTEAFF.

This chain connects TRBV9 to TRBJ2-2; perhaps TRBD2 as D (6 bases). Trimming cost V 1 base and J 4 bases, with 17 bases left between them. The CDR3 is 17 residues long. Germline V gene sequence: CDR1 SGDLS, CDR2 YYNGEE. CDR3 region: CASSVSPTLGGTGELFF. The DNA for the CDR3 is TGTGCCAGCAGCGTAAGCCCCACCCTCGGGGGCACCGGGGAGCTGTTTTTT.